This T cell receptor (beta chain) was identified in a study of cytomegalovirus exposure and HLA in healthy donors (dated by TCRdb to the late 2010s). Regarding the study in general: An earlier analysis of some 550 of the donors reported about 250 Gb of sequence data and 117 million unique TCR beta sequences from about 179 million T cells. An earlier analysis of 500 to 650 of the donors applied high-throughput TCR beta sequencing to assess whether each TCR beta V gene segment acted as functional or pseudogenic. About 300 gigabases of sequencing data and approximately 93 million unique TCR sequences were included in an early release covering about 700 HLA-typed donors. The aim of the study was to test whether cataloging public T cell receptors could identify signatures of past pathogen exposure. A later analysis re-examined previously published TCR beta repertoires from 610 or so donors and added high-resolution HLA genotyping to investigate patterns of TCR occurrence. Several DR-DQ haplotypes were handled as single units for association and clustering because linkage in the cohort was strong. HLA typing included class I and class II loci at four-digit resolution. Typing coverage differed by locus: A, B, C, DRB1 and DQB1 were typed in roughly 620-630 donors, DQA1 in 500 to 550, DPA1 in 600 to 610, and DPB1 in 450 to 490. Using immunosequencing, the study profiled T cell repertoires from fewer than 850 subjects and related those repertoires to cytomegalovirus serostatus. A later genetic analysis used genome-wide SNP genotypes for about 65% of the roughly 670 donors, treating that subset as a discovery cohort. On average, roughly 250,000 unique TCR beta nucleotide sequences were sequenced per donor among roughly 430 genotyped donors of the cohort, with 15% to 20% of those sequences being non-productive. Along with the approximately 600-subject first cohort, a separate validation cohort of over a hundred different subjects was used. All discovery cohort repertoires had been generated using a single sequencing platform. Among the roughly 400 genotyped donors, around 81% belonged to the genetic ancestry cluster associated with self-reported Caucasian donors. The study combined high-throughput TCR immunosequencing, statistical association of individual TCRs with disease status, and machine learning to predict cytomegalovirus infection status. Rather than drawing on any new phenotypic data, the later analysis identified candidate immune exposures from TCR beta sequences and the way those sequences occurred across donors. Donor age, sex, ethnicity and CMV serostatus were collected together with the repertoire data. Overall study outcomes, separate from this receptor: A further reported finding was that TCR beta sequences accurately predicted the HLA-A and HLA-B alleles for most subjects in the first cohort. In the study, about 150 TCR beta chains were listed as associated with cytomegalovirus. A later analysis reported that several top co-occurrence clusters appeared linked to parvovirus B19, influenza, CMV and Epstein-Barr virus. A cluster of highly shared sequence variants was judged likely to be a technical artifact of the sequencing pipeline. In both the original and validation cohorts, the classifier was reported to diagnose cytomegalovirus status with high specificity and sensitivity. An earlier analysis of approximately 500 of the donors showed that most TCR beta V segments appeared in productive rearrangements either about 87% or about 30% of the time, which broadly matched IMGT annotations. The earlier analysis of 450 to 700 of the donors excluded 15 to 20 rarely observed V segments, including chromosome 9 orphons, because counts were too low. It was suggested by the authors that the approach could potentially be generalized to other disease states and immunological phenotypes. In a later analysis, HLA-associated TCR beta chains showed more clonal expansion and lower generation probabilities than non-associated chains that were equally common. Linkage disequilibrium might explain the correlated functional status among segregating V segments, but an unknown experimental factor could not be excluded. Assigning TCR associations to individual alleles was difficult when HLA alleles, especially DR and DQ, strongly co-occurred. Compared with the 666-donor mean, donors in an Asian-associated ancestry cluster had fewer N-insertions in productive TCRs, according to a later genetic analysis. In a later analysis, the rate of TCR association differed among HLA loci, with DRB1 alleles having the most associated TCRs and HLA-C alleles having the fewest. In a later analysis, about 16,000 TCR beta sequences were associated with specific HLA alleles at a false discovery rate of 0.05. Most CMV-associated TCR beta chains appeared to be HLA-restricted in a later analysis, and the HLA associations seemed to be driven largely by CMV exposure. Presence/absence analyses assumed roughly uniform sequencing depth across donors, an assumption that may not hold. While some public TCRs were present in many individuals, most TCR sequences turned up only very rarely across donors. Some IMGT-functional V segments, including TRBV6-2 and TRBV6-3, could not be distinguished by the 87-base-pair reads and were therefore excluded. In a later genetic analysis, a missense DCLRE1C variant was associated with V-gene and J-gene trimming of TCR beta chains, and the association was replicated in an independent cohort. Because HLA typing was unavailable for some donors at each locus, only the typed subset was used in association tests. This cohort had only TCR beta chains sequenced, and the lack of alpha or paired-chain data limited which features could be detected. Three of the identified cytomegalovirus-associated TCR beta chains were confirmed in vitro to be specific for cytomegalovirus antigens. For the cohort, immune exposure information was limited to CMV serostatus.

About this clone: Its antigen has not been determined. No much larger clone exists at a distance of one base, and base qualities are not known.

The CDR3 runs 17 amino acids, cysteine and phenylalanine included. Only the CDR3 region is kept as DNA, spanning 51 bases read in frame from base 1. CDR1 LGHNA and CDR2 YNFKEQ were looked up in the germline V gene. Cut back by 0 bases and 0 bases, the V and J ends lie 12 bases apart. The cohort comprised around 690 healthy bone marrow donors. At the time of sampling, every cohort member was nominally healthy, though immune exposures that went unrecorded were likely present. The donor was CMV seronegative and belonged to the group of approximately 320 seronegative cohort members. Every donor gave a peripheral blood sample, and the peripheral blood mononuclear cells from that sample were used for TCR beta sequencing. Genomic DNA was extracted from the blood cell samples with the Qiagen DNeasy Blood Extraction Kit. Preparation of the library involved the immunoSEQ multiplex PCR assay. For the multiplex PCR, a mixture combining 60 forward primers for TCR Vbeta segments and 13 reverse primers for TCR Jbeta segments was used. Amplification of the CDR3 region of rearranged TCR beta genes was performed with a multiplex PCR assay on genomic DNA. The Illumina HiSeq System was used to sequence the amplified TCR beta libraries as 87-base-pair reads. The study's own analysis went as follows. A later analysis tallied 70 million to 100 million unique TCR beta chains across the 660 or so repertoires, and about 10 million of those chains were shared by two or more donors. To remove PCR and sequencing errors, raw reads were error-corrected and collapsed into unique sequences using a nearest-neighbor algorithm that merged closely related sequences. V, D and J gene segments were assigned by aligning CDR3 sequences to IMGT reference sequences. For a sequence to be retained, a match of at least six nucleotides to both a V gene segment and a J gene segment was required. A rearrangement was called productive if the CDR3 had no stop codons and remained in frame with V and J, and every other rearrangement was called non-productive. CDR3 was defined by IMGT convention, running from the second conserved V-encoded cysteine to the conserved J-encoded phenylalanine. The earlier analysis of roughly 590 of the donors excluded sequences that lacked an unambiguous match to a single V gene segment. An earlier analysis of a few hundred of the donors called V segments functional above 56.7% productive rearrangements and segregating when the between-donor standard deviation exceeded 5%. A statistical classification framework was built to diagnose cytomegalovirus status from the catalog of TCR beta chain sequences. A later analysis assigned V and J genes by comparing TCR nucleotide sequences with IMGT/GENE-DB human TR gene sequences. In a later analysis, CDR3 sequences and most-parsimonious VDJ recombination scenarios were assigned using the TCRdist pipeline. In a later analysis, each TCR beta chain was defined by its CDR3 amino acid sequence together with its V-gene family, and reads lacking a unique V-gene family were excluded. As a way to deal with suspected cross-contamination and a sequencing artifact, a later analysis dropped hundreds of nucleotide sequences that were highly shared and had low generation probability. In a later analysis, a clonal expansion index was calculated for each public chain from normalized within-repertoire ranks of inferred template counts. A later analysis computed generation probabilities with a VDJ recombination model fitted to out-of-frame rearrangements, and checked the results against IGoR. A later analysis scored TCR-TCR, TCR-HLA and TCR-CMV co-occurrence with hypergeometric tests, applying a repertoire-size bias correction to TCR pairs. In a later analysis, false discovery rates were estimated by permuting HLA or CMV assignments 20 times. In a later analysis, co-occurring TCRs were grouped using DBSCAN, and TCRdist sequence similarity was added for clustering within HLA-allele-positive subsets. Repertoires with fewer than 30,000 or more than 120,000 public chains were left out of co-occurrence clustering, as were five repertoires with anomalous nucleotide sharing. TCRdb limited this immuneACCESS table to in-frame rearrangements with V and J called. A share of clones is missing; checked studies link under half to unresolved V genes, and the rest is unexplained. Clone size and the V and J calls come from that table; the DNA yielded D and trimming. For this sample the table gives over 100,000 clones, of which about 80% were detected only once. Approximately 2.6% of the sample lies in the top ten.

The clonotype comes from a female donor in good health and CMV-seronegative. Input material: PBMCs. The chain uses TRBV4-2 and TRBJ2-1; the D gene is unclear. Here the CDR3 is given as CASSQDARTSSYNEQFF. The DNA is as follows: TGTGCCAGCAGCCAAGATGCTAGAACAAGCTCCTACAATGAGCAGTTCTTC.